This TCR beta chain was found in a study of CXCR3-negative and CXCR3-positive naive CD8 T cells. Study at large: The TRB read total, about 135 million, broke down to about 1.5 +/- 0.3 million reads per library. Study-level results: For CXCR3-positive naive cells, TRB CDR3s were more hydrophobic than those of CXCR3-negative naive cells. The study found comparably high diversity in both naive subsets and much lower diversity in memory CD8+ cells. Fresh PBMCs were used in most assays, and CXCR3 expression partially decreased after cryopreservation.

The CD45RO-CCR7+CD27+CD95- phenotype denoted naive CD8+ T cells. As for this clonotype: Its target is unknown.

The authors prepared UMI-labeled TRB cDNA libraries by 5' RACE. No DNA is given; TCRdb re-called the 5' RACE reads and lists each CDR3 protein once. This sample's clone table lists 140,000 to 150,000 distinct CDR3 sequences. This receptor was taken from a human donor in good health. Some clones in this sample may be carry-over from other donors' samples. Sequencing was performed on naive CXCR3+ CD8+ T cells from blood. Stated subset: CD45RO-CCR7+CD27+CD95- naive CD8+ T cells expressing CXCR3 (TNR3+).

CDR3 residues: CSVGQGGILGQFF. The rearrangement uses TRBV29-1 and TRBJ2-1; TCRdb returns TRBD1, unconfirmable since there is no DNA. The CDR3 extends over 13 amino acids. The germline V gene has CDR1 SQVTM and CDR2 ANQGSEA.